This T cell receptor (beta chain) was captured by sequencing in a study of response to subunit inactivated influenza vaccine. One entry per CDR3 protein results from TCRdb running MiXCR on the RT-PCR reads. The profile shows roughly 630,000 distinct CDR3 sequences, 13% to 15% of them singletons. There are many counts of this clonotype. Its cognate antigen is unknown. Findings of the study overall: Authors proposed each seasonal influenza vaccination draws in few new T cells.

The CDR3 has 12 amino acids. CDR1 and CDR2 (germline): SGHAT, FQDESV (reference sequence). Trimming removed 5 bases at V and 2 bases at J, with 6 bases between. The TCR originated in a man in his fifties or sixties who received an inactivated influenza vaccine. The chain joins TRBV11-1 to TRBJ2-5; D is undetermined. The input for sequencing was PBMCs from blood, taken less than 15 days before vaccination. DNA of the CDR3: TGTGCCAGCAGCAAAAATCAAGAGACCCAGTACTTC. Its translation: CASSKNQETQYF. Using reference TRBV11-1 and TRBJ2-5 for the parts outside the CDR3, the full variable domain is EAEVAQSPRYKITEKSQAVAFWCDPISGHATLYWYRQILGQGPELLVQFQDESVVDDSQLPKDRFSAERLKGVDSTLKIQPAELGDSAMYLCASSKNQETQYFGPGTRLLVL.